Listed below are T cell receptor beta chains from one sample, sequenced in a study of Graves' ophthalmopathy and Graves' hyperthyroidism. TCRdb re-called the multiplex PCR reads through MiXCR, storing one row per CDR3 protein. The sample contains under 350,000 distinct CDR3 sequences, 15% to 20% of which appear only once. The material sequenced was peripheral blood. These TCRs come from an adult man with Graves' ophthalmopathy. CDR3s include the opening cysteine and the closing phenylalanine or tryptophan. A D gene is named only where the DNA matches it firmly. Some rows mark clone size as missing; the rest say once, few, many or name a class of expanded clone.

many	TRBV2	TRBJ1-2	-	TGTGCCAGCAGTATCCGACGGGAGGCCGGACGAGGCTACACCTTC	CASSIRREAGRGYTF
few	TRBV12-3/TRBV12-4	TRBJ2-7	-	TGTGCCAGCTCTCCAACCGGACGATCCTACGAGCAGTACTTC	CASSPTGRSYEQYF
many	TRBV28	TRBJ2-7	-	TGTGCCAGCACCTTAGTTGTGAGGGGCCACGAGCAGTACTTC	CASTLVVRGHEQYF
many	TRBV15	TRBJ2-7	TRBD2	TGTGCCACCAGCCGTACTAGCGGTCTTGACGAGCAGTACTTC	CATSRTSGLDEQYF
many	TRBV9	TRBJ1-1	-	TGTGCCAGCAGCAGGGGCCGGGGAGCTTTCTTT	CASSRGRGAFF
many	TRBV28	TRBJ1-1	-	TGTGCCAGCAGAACTCGATCCGGGACGGACCTGAACACTGAAGCTTTCTTT	CASRTRSGTDLNTEAFF
many	TRBV10-3	TRBJ2-7	TRBD2	TGTGCCATCAGTGGGACTAGCGGGGCCTACGAGCAGTACTTC	CAISGTSGAYEQYF
-	TRBV19	TRBJ1-2	-	TGTGCCAGTTTACACAGGCCCTATGGCTACACCTTC	CASLHRPYGYTF
many	TRBV5-1	TRBJ1-5	TRBD1	TGCGCCAGCAGCTACGGGACAGGGAGGGGGCAGCCCCAGCATTTT	CASSYGTGRGQPQHF
many	TRBV24-1	TRBJ2-5	TRBD2	TGTGCCACCAGTGATAGACCGGGACTAGCGGGGGGAGAGACCCAGTACTTC	CATSDRPGLAGGETQYF
many	TRBV11-2	TRBJ2-7	TRBD1	TGTGCCAGCAGCCGGACAGGATCCCACGAGCAGTACTTC	CASSRTGSHEQYF
-	TRBV18	TRBJ2-7	-	TGTGCCAGCTCACCACTGGGGGCCGCCTACGAGCAGTACTTC	CASSPLGAAYEQYF
-	TRBV29-1	TRBJ1-3	-	TGCAGCGTGGCAGGGACCTACTCTGGAAACACCATATATTTT	CSVAGTYSGNTIYF
many	TRBV28	TRBJ2-4	-	TGTGCCAGCAGTTTGGGATTGGGGCAGGTCAAAAACATTCAGTACTTC	CASSLGLGQVKNIQYF
many	TRBV29-1	TRBJ2-7	TRBD2	TGCAGCGTTGCTCCAGCGGGGGGTGTTTACGAGCAGTACTTC	CSVAPAGGVYEQYF
many	TRBV29-1	TRBJ1-1	-	TGCAGCGCCTCGGAGGGCCAGCGCAACACTGAAGCTTTCTTT	CSASEGQRNTEAFF
many	TRBV12-3/TRBV12-4	TRBJ2-7	-	TGTGCCAGCAGTCGACAGTCTGGCGAGCAGTACTTC	CASSRQSGEQYF
many	TRBV5-1	TRBJ1-3	-	TGCGCCAGCAGCGCGGACGCTGGCTCTGGAAACACCATATATTTT	CASSADAGSGNTIYF
many	TRBV11-3	TRBJ1-1	TRBD1	TGTGCCAGCAGCTTAGTGGTCGGGACAGGAGGAGTGAACACTGAAGCTTTCTTT	CASSLVVGTGGVNTEAFF
many	TRBV7-9	TRBJ2-2	-	TGTGCCAGCAGCCCCGACCTAGGCCCCGGGGAGCTGTTTTTT	CASSPDLGPGELFF
many	TRBV2	TRBJ2-7	-	TGTGCCGGCGCGAGTAACCGCTACGAGCAGTACTTC	CAGASNRYEQYF
many	TRBV6-5	TRBJ2-3	-	TGTGCCAGCAGTTCGTTGGGCCCATATTCCGGCACAGATACGCAGTATTTT	CASSSLGPYSGTDTQYF
many	TRBV7-2	TRBJ1-6	-	TGTGCCAGCAGCTTAGCTACAGTGAATAATTCACCCCTCCACTTT	CASSLATVNNSPLHF
many	TRBV6-5	TRBJ1-5	-	TGTGCCAGCAGTTACTCGGGTCAGCCCCAGCATTTT	CASSYSGQPQHF
many	TRBV5-1	TRBJ2-7	TRBD1	TGCGCCAGCAGCTTGGGGGACAGGGTGAACGAGCAGTACTTC	CASSLGDRVNEQYF
many	TRBV20-1	TRBJ2-5	-	TGCAGTGCTGGGACGGTGGCGGCCCAGTACTTC	CSAGTVAAQYF
few	TRBV28	TRBJ2-7	-	TGTGCCAGCAGTCTTCAGGGGGGAGGTTACGAGCAGTACTTC	CASSLQGGGYEQYF
many	TRBV20-1	TRBJ2-7	-	TGCAGTGCTAGAGACGACCCCTACGAGCAGTACTTC	CSARDDPYEQYF
few	TRBV6-1	TRBJ1-5	TRBD1	TGTGCCAGCAGTGAAGGCACAGGGGAAAGTCAGCCCCAGCATTTT	CASSEGTGESQPQHF
-	TRBV29-1	TRBJ1-2	TRBD1	TGCAGCGTTGAGACAGGGGCAAAGGTTGGCTACACCTTC	CSVETGAKVGYTF
many	TRBV7-9	TRBJ1-1	TRBD1	TGTGCCAGCAGCCCGAATACAGGGGCAGCTGAAGCTTTCTTT	CASSPNTGAAEAFF
many	TRBV6-1	TRBJ1-5	-	TGTGCCAGCAGCCAGGACAGACAGTTGTATAGCAATCAGCCCCAGCATTTT	CASSQDRQLYSNQPQHF
-	TRBV20-1	TRBJ2-7	TRBD2	TGCAGTGCTAGAGACCCCGCCAGCGGGAGGGCCTACGAGCAGTACTTC	CSARDPASGRAYEQYF
many	TRBV10-3	TRBJ2-7	-	TGTGCCATCAGTGCAGGGACTGATACCTACGAGCAGTACTTC	CAISAGTDTYEQYF
many	TRBV20-1	TRBJ1-1	-	TGCAGTGCCCTAAGGGGCACTGAAGCTTTCTTT	CSALRGTEAFF
few	TRBV5-1	TRBJ2-7	-	TGCGCCAGCAGCTTAGGGACCCCAATGTACTCCTACGAGCAGTACTTC	CASSLGTPMYSYEQYF
-	TRBV6-1	TRBJ2-7	TRBD2	TGTGCCAGCAGTGGAGTTACTAGCGGGAGTTTCGACGAGCAGTACTTC	CASSGVTSGSFDEQYF
many	TRBV27	TRBJ1-3	TRBD1	TGTGCCAGCAGTACGTGGACAGGGGGTTCTCTCGGAAACACCATATATTTT	CASSTWTGGSLGNTIYF
many	TRBV19	TRBJ1-3	TRBD1	TGTGCCAGTAGCACTCGGGACAGATCCTCTGGAAACACCATATATTTT	CASSTRDRSSGNTIYF
many	TRBV11-2	TRBJ2-4	TRBD1	TGTGCCAGCAGCTTATTTGTGGGACAGGGGCCCAAAAACATTCAGTACTTC	CASSLFVGQGPKNIQYF
-	TRBV11-2	TRBJ2-6	TRBD1	TGTGCCAGCAGCGAGGACAGGGGGCATAGTGGGGCCAACGTCCTGACTTTC	CASSEDRGHSGANVLTF
many	TRBV7-7	TRBJ2-5	TRBD1	TGTGCTAGCAGCTCCGGGACAGGGCCCAACCAAGAGACCCAGTACTTC	CASSSGTGPNQETQYF
many	TRBV20-1	TRBJ2-5	-	TGCAGTGCTAGGGACCACCTCCAGGGTAGCCAAGAGACCCAGTACTTC	CSARDHLQGSQETQYF
many	TRBV27	TRBJ1-2	-	TGTGCCAGCAGTTTAAGTGGTTCGAGGAGAACGGGGGGCTACACCTTC	CASSLSGSRRTGGYTF
many	TRBV12-3/TRBV12-4	TRBJ2-7	TRBD2	TGTGCCAGCAGTGCCACCAATACCAGACTAGCGGGCACCTACGAGCAGTACTTC	CASSATNTRLAGTYEQYF
many	TRBV20-1	TRBJ2-7	TRBD2	TGCAGTGCTAGAGATCGGGAGGTCCCATCCTACGAGCAGTACTTC	CSARDREVPSYEQYF
many	TRBV20-1	TRBJ1-1	TRBD1	TGCAGTGCTAGAGATGTTACAGGGGTCACTGAAGCTTTCTTT	CSARDVTGVTEAFF
many	TRBV15	TRBJ1-6	TRBD1	TGTGCCACCAGCAGGACAGGGTTTAGGAATTCACCCCTCCACTTT	CATSRTGFRNSPLHF
many	TRBV11-2	TRBJ2-2	-	TGTGCCAGCAGCTTGAGGGGCCTCAACACCGGGGAGCTGTTTTTT	CASSLRGLNTGELFF
-	TRBV7-2	TRBJ2-7	TRBD2	TGTGCCAGCAGCTTCTCTAGCGGGAGAGGCGAGCAGTACTTC	CASSFSSGRGEQYF
many	TRBV29-1	TRBJ1-5	-	TGCAGCGTTTTGGTAGACAGCAATCAGCCCCAGCATTTT	CSVLVDSNQPQHF
many	TRBV6-2/TRBV6-3	TRBJ2-5	TRBD1	TGTGCCAGCAGCCCAGGGGGATACCAAGAGACCCAGTACTTC	CASSPGGYQETQYF